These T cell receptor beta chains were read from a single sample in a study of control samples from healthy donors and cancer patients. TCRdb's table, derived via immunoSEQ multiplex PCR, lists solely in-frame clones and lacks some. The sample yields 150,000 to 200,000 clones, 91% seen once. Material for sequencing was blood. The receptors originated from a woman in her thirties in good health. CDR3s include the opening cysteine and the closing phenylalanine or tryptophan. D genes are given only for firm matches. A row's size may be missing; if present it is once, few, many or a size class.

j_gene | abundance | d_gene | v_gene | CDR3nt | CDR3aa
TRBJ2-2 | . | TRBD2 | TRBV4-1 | TGCGCCAGCAGCCAGACTAGCGGGGCAGGCACCGGGGAGCTGTTTTTT | CASSQTSGAGTGELFF
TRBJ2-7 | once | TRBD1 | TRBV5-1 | TGCGCCAGCAGCTCCGGGACAGGGGGCGCCGAGCAGTACTTC | CASSSGTGGAEQYF
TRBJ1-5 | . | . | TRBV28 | TGTGCCGCAGGTACGGGGAGCAATCAGCCCCAGCATTTT | CAAGTGSNQPQHF
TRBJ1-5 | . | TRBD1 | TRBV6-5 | TGTGCCAGCAGTTACGGGACAGGGGGGAGCAATCAGCCCCAGCATTTT | CASSYGTGGSNQPQHF
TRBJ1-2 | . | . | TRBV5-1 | TGCGCCAGCAGCTTGATCGGATATGGCTACACCTTC | CASSLIGYGYTF
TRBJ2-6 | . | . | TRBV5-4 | TGTGCCAGCAGCTTCGGCTCTGGGGCCAACGTCCTGACTTTC | CASSFGSGANVLTF
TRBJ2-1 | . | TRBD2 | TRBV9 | TGTGCCAGCAGCGTAGCGGGAGGTTCCTACAATGAGCAGTTCTTC | CASSVAGGSYNEQFF
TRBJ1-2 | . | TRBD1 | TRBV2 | TGTGCCAGCAGTCCCACAGGGGGCTGGTTTGGCTACACCTTC | CASSPTGGWFGYTF
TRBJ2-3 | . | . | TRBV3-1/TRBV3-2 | TGTGCCAGCAGCCGCGCTAGCACAGATACGCAGTATTTT | CASSRASTDTQYF
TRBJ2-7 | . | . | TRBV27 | TGTGCCAGCAGTTTATCGGGGGTACCCTACGAGCAGTACTTC | CASSLSGVPYEQYF
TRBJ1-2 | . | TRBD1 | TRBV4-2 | TGTGCCAGCAGCCAAGATCAGGGGGCGGGCTATGGCTACACCTTC | CASSQDQGAGYGYTF
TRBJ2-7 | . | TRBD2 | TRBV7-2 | TGTGCCAGCAGCTTAGATGGCGGGAGCTACGAGCAGTACTTC | CASSLDGGSYEQYF
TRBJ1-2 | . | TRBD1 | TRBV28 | TGTGCCAGCAGTTTATACCAGGGGGCCTATGGCTACACCTTC | CASSLYQGAYGYTF
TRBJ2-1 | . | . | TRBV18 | TGTGCCAGCTCACCATCCATTGGACAGGGAGGGGACAATGAGCAGTTCTTC | CASSPSIGQGGDNEQFF
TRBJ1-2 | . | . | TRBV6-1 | TGTGCCAGCAGTGAAGGGGTCCGAGCTAACTATGGCTACACCTTC | CASSEGVRANYGYTF
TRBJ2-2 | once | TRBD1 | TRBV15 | TGTGCCACCAGCAGAGTGACAGGGGGAACCGGGGAGCTGTTTTTT | CATSRVTGGTGELFF
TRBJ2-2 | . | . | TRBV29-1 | TGCAGCGTTGTTCGGGGTTCCACCGGGGAGCTGTTTTTT | CSVVRGSTGELFF
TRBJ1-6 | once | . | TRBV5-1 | TGCGCCAGCAGCTTGGCGGGGGCAGGGTATTCACCCCTCCACTTT | CASSLAGAGYSPLHF
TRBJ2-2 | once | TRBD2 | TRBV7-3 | TGTGCCAGCAGCCCCCGGACTAGCGGGGGGGAGCTGTTTTTT | CASSPRTSGGELFF
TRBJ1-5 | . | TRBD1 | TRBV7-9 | TGTGCCAGCAGCCCACGACAGGGGTTTCAGCCCCAGCATTTT | CASSPRQGFQPQHF
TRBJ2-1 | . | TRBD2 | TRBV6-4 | TGTGCCAGCAGTGACTCACCTAGCGGGAGTTACAATGAGCAGTTCTTC | CASSDSPSGSYNEQFF
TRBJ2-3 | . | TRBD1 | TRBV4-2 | TGTGCCAGCAGCCAAGATATTGGGACAGGGGCAGATACGCAGTATTTT | CASSQDIGTGADTQYF
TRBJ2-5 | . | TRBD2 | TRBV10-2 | TGCGCCAGCAGGAGGGCTAGCGGGAGGCTAGAGACCCAGTACTTC | CASRRASGRLETQYF